The rows below give T cell receptor beta chains drawn from one sample of a study of Ad26.COV2.S vaccination and SARS-CoV-2 variants. Profiling relied on immunoSEQ multiplex PCR, and the TCRdb table lists in-frame clones only, not all of them. This sample yields around 250,000 clones, of which around 85% are seen a single time; 2.5% to 3.5% belongs to the top ten. The source was peripheral blood, collected in a trial of Ad26.COV2.S vaccine versus placebo. The receptors come from a person aged 18-65 years who received the Ad26.COV2.S COVID-19 vaccine or a placebo. Both conserved end residues are trimmed from each CDR3. Some rows have no size entry. The others give once, few or many, or a class for an expanded clone.

V gene	clone size	J gene	CDR3 length	CDR3 protein
TRBV5-1	once	TRBJ1-2	10	ASSSDWHGYT
TRBV5-1	-	TRBJ2-3	13	ASSPDRGRPDTQY
TRBV12-3/TRBV12-4	-	TRBJ2-6	11	ASSPYGANVLT
TRBV6-5	-	TRBJ1-2	12	ASSRDGPNYGYT
TRBV4-3	-	TRBJ1-2	13	ASSQAAGQLGGYT
TRBV10-3	-	TRBJ2-2	10	AISGSDRVPF
TRBV6-1	-	TRBJ1-6	10	ASSERVSPLH
TRBV11-2	-	TRBJ2-1	15	ASSLAGLALGYNEQF
TRBV10-3	-	TRBJ1-2	11	AISESSDPGYT
TRBV2	once	TRBJ1-6	15	ASSGQGGSSYNSPLH
TRBV6-1	-	TRBJ2-1	12	ASKYRRDYNEQF
TRBV9	-	TRBJ1-6	15	ASSVDGGTAYNSPLH
TRBV27	-	TRBJ1-1	12	ASRPDSTNTEAF
TRBV7-8	-	TRBJ2-3	15	ASSSGRWGQSTDTQY
TRBV11-3	-	TRBJ2-2	14	ASSFRRAGGTGELF
TRBV29-1	-	TRBJ1-3	11	SVSDGPGNTIY
TRBV7-8	-	TRBJ1-5	14	ASSPDRGLRNQPQH
TRBV5-4	-	TRBJ2-7	14	ASSPIAGGSSYEQY
TRBV7-9	once	TRBJ2-1	14	ASSLAIAGEHDEQF
TRBV19	-	TRBJ2-1	20	ATSRVSRTSGEARTRGNEQF
TRBV6-2/TRBV6-3	-	TRBJ2-1	13	ASSSWDRAYNEQF
TRBV19	-	TRBJ1-6	12	ASSRGQEVSPLH
TRBV4-3	few	TRBJ1-5	12	ASSQWEGDQPQH
TRBV18	-	TRBJ2-3	14	ASSARLLLSTDTQY
TRBV6-5	-	TRBJ2-7	11	ASSYSNGAKQY